Included here is one TCR beta chain sequence, with context. Within its sample, this clonotype is medium-sized (0.01 to 0.1%). Its cognate antigen has yet to be identified. Per-base quality was not reported, and no clone a single base away is much larger than it. Relative to germline, V is missing 5 bases and J is missing 2 bases, with 3 bases of the junction outside any gene match. From the germline V gene, CDR1 is SGHTA and CDR2 is FQGNSA. Reading from cysteine to phenylalanine, the CDR3 counts 13 amino acids. The only DNA kept is the CDR3, 39 bases in frame from the first base. This record comes from a study of tumor-infiltrating lymphocytes in oesophageal squamous cell carcinoma listed by TCRdb under 2016. Libraries were built with PCR. Reads for this sample came from an Illumina HiSeq 2000. TCRdb trimmed the raw reads at Q25, called clones with MiXCR and kept productive beta chains. Entries are consolidated by CDR3 protein sequence, retaining the most common genes and DNA. For this sample there are just under 20,000 distinct CDR3 sequences; more than 35% appear just once. Around two fifths of the sample rests with the top ten.

The sequence came from a male donor with esophageal squamous cell carcinoma. The V gene is TRBV7-2 and the J gene is TRBJ2-7, with 7 junctional bases fitting TRBD1. Sequenced sample: esophageal tumor tissue. The CDR3 corresponds to CASSRGQTYEQYF. The DNA sequence is given as TGTGCCAGCAGCCGGGGACAGACCTACGAGCAGTACTTC. The variable domain in full, with residues beyond the CDR3 obtained from the reference TRBV7-2 and TRBJ2-7 genes, is GAGVSQSPSNKVTEKGKDVELRCDPISGHTALYWYRQSLGQGLEFLIYFQGNSAPDKSGLPSDRFSAERTGGSVSTLTIQRTQQEDSAVYLCASSRGQTYEQYFGPGTRLTVT.